This is a list of T cell receptor beta chains from one sample in a study of blood T cell repertoires in COVID-19. The data were produced by immunoSEQ multiplex PCR, yet TCRdb's version contains in-frame clones alone and is incomplete. Among 180,000 or so clones, around four fifths were seen once, and the ten largest hold 2.8%. Input material: peripheral blood. Source of these receptors: a woman of 80 years or more with active or convalescent COVID-19. Both conserved end residues are part of each CDR3. The order of the fields is CDR3 protein, CDR3 DNA, D gene, J gene, V gene, clone size. A D gene is named only where the DNA matches it firmly. Some rows have no size entry. The others give once, few or many, or a class for an expanded clone.

CDR3: CASSLGGMDYEQYF; DNA: TGTGCCAGCAGCTTAGGCGGGATGGACTACGAGCAGTACTTC; D: -; J: TRBJ2-7; V: TRBV7-8; size: once
CDR3: CASSPSGTYQETQYF; DNA: TGTGCCAGCAGCCCCTCCGGGACTTATCAAGAGACCCAGTACTTC; D: -; J: TRBJ2-5; V: TRBV3-1/TRBV3-2; size: -
CDR3: CASSFGRGVNEQYF; DNA: TGTGCCAGCAGTTTCGGCAGGGGGGTGAACGAGCAGTACTTC; D: -; J: TRBJ2-7; V: TRBV28; size: once
CDR3: CAWGSGISGNTIYF; DNA: TGTGCCTGGGGGTCGGGGATCTCTGGAAACACCATATATTTT; D: -; J: TRBJ1-3; V: TRBV30; size: -
CDR3: CASSTLQGADYGYTF; DNA: TGCGCCAGCAGCACACTACAGGGGGCGGACTATGGCTACACCTTC; D: TRBD1; J: TRBJ1-2; V: TRBV5-1; size: -
CDR3: CASSPEGQGRRETQYF; DNA: TGTGCCAGCAGTCCCGAGGGACAGGGACGTAGGGAGACCCAGTACTTC; D: TRBD1; J: TRBJ2-5; V: TRBV28; size: -
CDR3: CASSFQGRPGNTIYF; DNA: TGTGCCAGCAGTTTCCAGGGGCGGCCTGGAAACACCATATATTTT; D: -; J: TRBJ1-3; V: TRBV6-5; size: -
CDR3: CASSQGQGQHSNQPQHF; DNA: TGCGCCAGCAGCCAAGGACAGGGACAGCATAGCAATCAGCCCCAGCATTTT; D: TRBD1; J: TRBJ1-5; V: TRBV4-1; size: few
CDR3: CASKRDLYNEQFF; DNA: TGTGCCAGCAAGAGGGACTTATACAATGAGCAGTTCTTC; D: -; J: TRBJ2-1; V: TRBV28; size: -
CDR3: CASSQGTASGNTIYF; DNA: TGCGCCAGCAGCCAAGGGACAGCCTCTGGAAACACCATATATTTT; D: -; J: TRBJ1-3; V: TRBV4-1; size: -
CDR3: CASSTQNRGTYEQYF; DNA: TGTGCCAGCAGTACTCAAAACAGGGGTACCTACGAGCAGTACTTC; D: TRBD1; J: TRBJ2-7; V: TRBV6-6; size: -
CDR3: CASRTDRGHYGYTF; DNA: TGTGCCAGCAGGACCGACAGGGGTCACTATGGCTACACCTTC; D: TRBD1; J: TRBJ1-2; V: TRBV6-5; size: -
CDR3: CASSHQGEAFF; DNA: TGTGCCAGCAGCCACCAGGGAGAAGCTTTCTTT; D: -; J: TRBJ1-1; V: TRBV6-5; size: -
CDR3: CASSYSSGDTDTQYF; DNA: TGTGCCAGCAGTTACTCAAGCGGGGACACAGATACGCAGTATTTT; D: TRBD2; J: TRBJ2-3; V: TRBV6-2/TRBV6-3; size: -
CDR3: CASSLFPSGGAQETQYF; DNA: TGTGCCAGCAGTCTCTTCCCTAGCGGGGGGGCCCAGGAGACCCAGTACTTC; D: TRBD2; J: TRBJ2-5; V: TRBV6-6; size: -
CDR3: CASRLTVNTEAFF; DNA: TGCGCCAGCAGGCTGACAGTGAACACTGAAGCTTTCTTT; D: -; J: TRBJ1-1; V: TRBV10-1; size: -
CDR3: CASSQAEAGPDTQYF; DNA: TGTGCCAGCAGCCAAGCCGAGGCGGGGCCAGATACGCAGTATTTT; D: -; J: TRBJ2-3; V: TRBV4-2; size: -
CDR3: CASGAGGIGEKLFF; DNA: TGTGCCAGCGGGGCAGGGGGCATCGGTGAAAAACTGTTTTTT; D: TRBD1; J: TRBJ1-4; V: TRBV28; size: -
CDR3: CASNRGGPDTQYF; DNA: TGTGCCAGTAATCGGGGGGGCCCAGATACGCAGTATTTT; D: TRBD2; J: TRBJ2-3; V: TRBV2; size: once
CDR3: CASSPQGARGTGELFF; DNA: TGTGCCAGCAGCCCACAGGGGGCCAGGGGCACCGGGGAGCTGTTTTTT; D: TRBD1; J: TRBJ2-2; V: TRBV7-3; size: once
CDR3: CASSVSNTEAFF; DNA: TGTGCCAGCAGTGTATCTAACACTGAAGCTTTCTTT; D: -; J: TRBJ1-1; V: TRBV2; size: -
CDR3: CATSDYSGYRTDTQYF; DNA: TGTGCCACCAGTGATTATAGCGGATACCGCACAGATACGCAGTATTTT; D: -; J: TRBJ2-3; V: TRBV24-1; size: -
CDR3: CASSQGTGLEQYF; DNA: TGCGCCAGCAGCCAAGGGACAGGGCTCGAGCAGTACTTC; D: TRBD1; J: TRBJ2-7; V: TRBV4-1; size: few
CDR3: CASSPTGTSYEQYF; DNA: TGCGCCAGCAGCCCCACAGGGACGTCCTACGAGCAGTACTTC; D: -; J: TRBJ2-7; V: TRBV5-1; size: -
CDR3: CASSLGGSGYNEQFF; DNA: TGCGCCAGCAGCTTGGGTGGTAGCGGATACAATGAGCAGTTCTTC; D: -; J: TRBJ2-1; V: TRBV5-1; size: once
CDR3: CASSLGQMLYEQYF; DNA: TGTGCCAGCAGCTTAGGACAAATGCTCTACGAGCAGTACTTC; D: -; J: TRBJ2-7; V: TRBV7-2; size: -
CDR3: CASRLGGNSPLHF; DNA: TGTGCCAGCAGGCTGGGGGGTAATTCACCCCTCCACTTT; D: -; J: TRBJ1-6; V: TRBV6-5; size: few
CDR3: CASSLAGTASYEQYF; DNA: TGTGCCAGCTCACTGGCCGGGACAGCAAGCTACGAGCAGTACTTC; D: TRBD1; J: TRBJ2-7; V: TRBV18; size: -
CDR3: CASSPRPGGNTEAFF; DNA: TGTGCCAGCAGCCCACGCCCGGGGGGCAATACTGAAGCTTTCTTT; D: -; J: TRBJ1-1; V: TRBV7-6; size: -
CDR3: CASSQDWTVNQPQHF; DNA: TGCGCCAGCAGCCAGGACTGGACAGTCAATCAGCCCCAGCATTTT; D: -; J: TRBJ1-5; V: TRBV4-1; size: -
CDR3: CASRGGTGNTIYF; DNA: TGTGCCAGCCGCGGGGGCACTGGAAACACCATATATTTT; D: -; J: TRBJ1-3; V: TRBV27; size: -
CDR3: CAISEGGSGGAETQYF; DNA: TGTGCCATCAGTGAAGGGGGTAGCGGGGGGGCAGAGACCCAGTACTTC; D: TRBD2; J: TRBJ2-5; V: TRBV10-3; size: -
CDR3: CASRARTSTAQETQYF; DNA: TGTGCCAGCAGGGCCCGAACTAGCACCGCCCAAGAGACCCAGTACTTC; D: -; J: TRBJ2-5; V: TRBV2; size: -
CDR3: CASSGEAGKRGAEAFF; DNA: TGTGCCAGCAGCGGGGAGGCAGGGAAGAGAGGAGCTGAAGCTTTCTTT; D: -; J: TRBJ1-1; V: TRBV5-4; size: -
CDR3: CASTYGPGQGKKLFF; DNA: TGTGCCAGCACTTACGGACCGGGACAGGGTAAAAAACTGTTTTTT; D: TRBD1; J: TRBJ1-4; V: TRBV5-8; size: few
CDR3: CASSPGQGRQYF; DNA: TGTGCCAGCAGCCCGGGACAGGGTAGGCAGTACTTC; D: TRBD1; J: TRBJ2-7; V: TRBV6-5; size: many
CDR3: CASSLGLASDTQYF; DNA: TGTGCCAGCAGCCTCGGCCTAGCATCAGATACGCAGTATTTT; D: -; J: TRBJ2-3; V: TRBV3-1/TRBV3-2; size: -
CDR3: CASSMGQASYEQYF; DNA: TGTGCCAGCAGTATGGGACAGGCCTCCTACGAGCAGTACTTC; D: TRBD1; J: TRBJ2-7; V: TRBV2; size: few
CDR3: CASSFPGRAHGGTEAFF; DNA: TGTGCCAGCAGTTTCCCCGGCAGGGCGCACGGCGGCACTGAAGCTTTCTTT; D: -; J: TRBJ1-1; V: TRBV28; size: -
CDR3: CASSSRQANTEAFF; DNA: TGTGCCAGCAGCTCCCGACAGGCGAACACTGAAGCTTTCTTT; D: -; J: TRBJ1-1; V: TRBV7-6; size: -
CDR3: CASSQGNYGYTF; DNA: TGTGCCAGCAGCCAGGGGAACTATGGCTACACCTTC; D: -; J: TRBJ1-2; V: TRBV7-2; size: -
CDR3: CASSLAGSQGDTQYF; DNA: TGTGCCAGCAGCCTAGCGGGGTCCCAGGGTGATACGCAGTATTTT; D: TRBD2; J: TRBJ2-3; V: TRBV28; size: -
CDR3: CASRYRGVGYNIQYF; DNA: TGTGCCAGCAGATACAGGGGGGTGGGATATAACATTCAGTACTTC; D: TRBD1; J: TRBJ2-4; V: TRBV2; size: -
CDR3: CASSLVGVRGQSGNTIYF; DNA: TGTGCCAGCAGCTTAGTGGGTGTGAGGGGACAATCTGGAAACACCATATATTTT; D: -; J: TRBJ1-3; V: TRBV11-2; size: -
CDR3: CASSLAAGLVGELFF; DNA: TGTGCCAGCAGCTTAGCTGCGGGACTAGTTGGGGAGCTGTTTTTT; D: TRBD2; J: TRBJ2-2; V: TRBV11-2; size: once
CDR3: CSAGQNTEAFF; DNA: TGCAGTGCAGGACAGAACACTGAAGCTTTCTTT; D: -; J: TRBJ1-1; V: TRBV20-1; size: -
CDR3: CASTQGAAATYEQYF; DNA: TGTGCCAGCACACAGGGGGCGGCCGCCACCTACGAGCAGTACTTC; D: TRBD1; J: TRBJ2-7; V: TRBV6-5; size: -
CDR3: CASSVEGTGVYNSPLHF; DNA: TGTGCCAGCAGCGTAGAGGGGACAGGGGTCTATAATTCACCCCTCCACTTT; D: TRBD1; J: TRBJ1-6; V: TRBV9; size: few
CDR3: CASRRQGASEQYF; DNA: TGTGCCAGCAGACGGCAGGGGGCGAGTGAGCAGTACTTC; D: TRBD1; J: TRBJ2-7; V: TRBV6-5; size: -
CDR3: CASSMGLAGPDNEQFF; DNA: TGTGCCAGCTCAATGGGACTAGCGGGTCCCGACAATGAGCAGTTCTTC; D: TRBD2; J: TRBJ2-1; V: TRBV18; size: -
CDR3: CASSLGGGNSPLHF; DNA: TGTGCCAGCAGTTTGGGCGGGGGGAATTCACCCCTCCACTTT; D: -; J: TRBJ1-6; V: TRBV28; size: -
CDR3: CASSSNYVGRLSYTF; DNA: TGTGCCAGTAGTTCCAATTACGTAGGCAGGTTGAGCTACACCTTC; D: -; J: TRBJ1-2; V: TRBV19; size: few
CDR3: CASSQVDSGEGTEAFF; DNA: TGCGCCAGCAGCCAAGTTGATTCAGGGGAGGGCACTGAAGCTTTCTTT; D: -; J: TRBJ1-1; V: TRBV4-1; size: -
CDR3: CASSDSPLKLFF; DNA: TGTGCCAGCAGTGACAGTCCCCTAAAACTGTTTTTT; D: -; J: TRBJ1-4; V: TRBV2; size: -